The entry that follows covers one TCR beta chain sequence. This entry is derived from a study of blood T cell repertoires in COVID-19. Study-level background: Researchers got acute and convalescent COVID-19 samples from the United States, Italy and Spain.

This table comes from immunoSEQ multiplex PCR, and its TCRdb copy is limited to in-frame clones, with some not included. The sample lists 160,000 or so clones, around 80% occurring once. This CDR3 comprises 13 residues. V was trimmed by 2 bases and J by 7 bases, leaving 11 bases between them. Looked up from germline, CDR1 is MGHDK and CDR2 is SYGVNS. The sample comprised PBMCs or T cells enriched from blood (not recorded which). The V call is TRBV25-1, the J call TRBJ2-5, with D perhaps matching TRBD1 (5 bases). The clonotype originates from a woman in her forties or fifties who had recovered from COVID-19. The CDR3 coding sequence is TGTGCCAGCAGTGAAGAGTTCCAGGGGACCCAGTACTTC. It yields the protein CASSEEFQGTQYF.